This TCR beta chain was sequenced during a study of molecular identifiers for immune sequencing clone quantification. This clonotype appeared many times. Germline CDR1 and CDR2: SEHNR and FQNEAQ (reference sequence). This CDR3 is 16 amino acids long. The V gene end was trimmed by 4 bases and the J gene end by 8 bases; junction bases not matched to a gene: 11. TCRdb reprocessed the PCR reads with MiXCR, giving one entry per CDR3 protein. The data show some 320,000 distinct CDR3 sequences, roughly 23% seen once. The chain employs TRBV7-9 and TRBJ1-4; 9 bases map to TRBD1. The sequenced sample consisted of naive CD8+ T cells from blood, with Jurkat cell RNA spiked in. Subset of the sample: FACS-sorted CD8+CD4-CCR7+CD45RA+ naive T cells. This clonotype was obtained from a human donor in good health. Some libraries in this study had Jurkat cell RNA spiked in. For the CDR3, the DNA is TGTGCCAGCAGCTCGTCCTTCCGGACAGGGGACGAAAAACTGTTTTTT. Translated, it gives CASSSSFRTGDEKLFF.